Listed below are T cell receptor beta chains from one sample, sequenced in a study of OX40 agonist ivuxolimab in advanced cancers. Profiled with immunoSEQ multiplex PCR; TCRdb holds only in-frame clones, not every one. The table lists fewer than 85,000 clones, around 80% of them singletons. This specimen consisted of CD4+ or CD8+ T cells sorted from blood, obtained in a trial of the OX40 agonist ivuxolimab. The receptor set was obtained from an adult with an advanced solid tumor such as melanoma, head and neck, liver or kidney cancer. The CDR3 runs from the conserved cysteine through the conserved F or W. Each record gives: V gene, clone size, J gene, CDR3 protein. Clone size is stated in some rows and not others, as once, few, many or a class when expanded.

>TRBV4-2|few|TRBJ2-1
CASSQDSGLAVYNEQFF
>TRBV18|NA|TRBJ2-5
CASSPQRLGTQETQYF
>TRBV10-3|NA|TRBJ2-1
CAIKEARDNEQFF
>TRBV2|NA|TRBJ1-2
CATSSGTGNYGYTF
>TRBV5-1|NA|TRBJ2-7
CASSLDAYEQYF
>TRBV29-1|NA|TRBJ2-2
CSVIGQGGTGELFF
>TRBV5-4|NA|TRBJ2-1
CASSWRESTEQFF
>TRBV18|NA|TRBJ1-1
CASSQDRPGYTEAFF
>TRBV7-3|NA|TRBJ2-2
CASRPGLAGGTGELFF
>TRBV18|NA|TRBJ2-7
CASSPKRTGGKAYEQYF
>TRBV28|NA|TRBJ2-3
CASKNRQTSGSWGSTDTQYF
>TRBV29-1|NA|TRBJ2-3
CSVASSGSSPDTQYF
>TRBV11-3|NA|TRBJ2-1
CASSRGQGFPTSGLNNEQFF
>TRBV7-6|NA|TRBJ2-5
CASSSLGTTGMETQYF
>TRBV5-6|few|TRBJ2-2
CASSFSQGGLAGELFF
>TRBV28|once|TRBJ1-2
CASTSRGAGSPYGYTF
>TRBV6-6|once|TRBJ2-3
CASSPPGGSDTQYF
>TRBV18|NA|TRBJ2-7
CASSPGGGGYEQYF
>TRBV18|NA|TRBJ2-3
CASSPGGTQYF
>TRBV5-1|few|TRBJ2-3
CASSSRAGLNTQYF
>TRBV6-1|NA|TRBJ2-3
CASSLTPVDTQYF
>TRBV7-2|NA|TRBJ2-7
CASKPGQGPYEQYF
>TRBV7-2|NA|TRBJ2-6
CASSLVRSGANVLTF
>TRBV11-1|NA|TRBJ1-1
CASSTRGRSEAFF
>TRBV15|NA|TRBJ2-5
CATSRDRLQETQYF
>TRBV7-6|NA|TRBJ2-3
CASSLASRNTDTQYF
>TRBV21-1|NA|TRBJ1-1
CASTHTTGRNTEAFF